Below are 13 T cell receptor beta chains sequenced from a single sample in a study of immune heterogeneity within non-small cell lung tumors. Multiplex PCR was performed with 32 V and 13 J primers, and it amplified TCR beta CDR3. One entry per CDR3 protein results from TCRdb running MiXCR on the multiplex PCR reads. Counted here are about 12,000 distinct CDR3 sequences, about a quarter occurring once; the ten biggest clones make up about an eighth. With around 600 ng used per sample, the template was genomic DNA from bulk tumor. Surgical sampling yielded several biopsies per primary tumor (spaced far apart). Patients underwent curative surgery for untreated, newly diagnosed non-small cell lung cancer. The sample taken for sequencing was lung tumor tissue. The receptor set was obtained from a man aged 50-59 years with non-small cell lung cancer.

The sample holds many counts of this clonotype. This chain joins TRBV5-1 and TRBJ2-7, with D perhaps given as TRBD1 or TRBD2 (5 bases each). Germline CDR1 is SGHRS and CDR2 is YFSETQ. The CDR3 is 16 residues long. V gave up 5 bases and J gave up 4 bases, with 22 bases separating them. Written as DNA, the CDR3 is TGCGCCAGCAGTCTCGGAGGTGGCCAGGGAAATTACGAGCAGTACTTC. Translated, it gives CASSLGGGQGNYEQYF. The whole variable domain, remainder taken from reference TRBV5-1 and TRBJ2-7, is KAGVTQTPRYLIKTRGQQVTLSCSPISGHRSVSWYQQTPGQGLQFLFEYFSETQRNKGNFPGRFSGRQFSNSRSEMNVSTLELGDSALYLCASSLGGGQGNYEQYFGPGTRLTVT.

The sample holds many counts of this clonotype. The CDR3 loop is CASSFGESEAFF. The CDR3 DNA reads TGCGCCAGCAGCTTCGGTGAGTCTGAAGCTTTCTTT. The V call is TRBV5-1, the J call TRBJ1-1; no clear D. Trimming cost V 2 bases and J 6 bases, with 8 bases left between them. This CDR3 comprises 12 residues. Germline values: CDR1 SGHRS, CDR2 YFSETQ.

This clonotype was observed at least ten times. V gene TRBV6-1 combines with J gene TRBJ1-1; TRBD1 is a possible D gene (6 bases). The germline V gene encodes CDR1 MNHNS and CDR2 SASEGT. V lost 7 bases to trimming and J lost 5 bases, with 11 bases between them. The CDR3 spans 12 residues. For the CDR3, the DNA is TGTGCCAGCACCGTTGGACAGACTGAAGCTTTCTTT. Protein sequence: CASTVGQTEAFF.

As concerns this clonotype: Possible read error: a much larger clone is one base away. The chain is built from TRBV3-1 and TRBJ1-6; unclear D gene. Germline CDR1 and CDR2: LGHDT and YNNKEL (reference sequence). The CDR3 totals 14 residues. The CDR3 is CVSSQDEGKSPLHF. The CDR3 nucleotides read TGTGTCAGCAGCCAAGATGAAGGGAAATCACCCCTCCACTTT.

About this clonotype: A much larger clone sits a single nucleotide away, making a read error possible. The chain employs TRBV11-2 and TRBJ1-2, with TRBD1 as a possible D gene (5 bases). Per germline, CDR1 SGHAT and CDR2 FQNNGV. Trimming stripped 8 bases from V and 2 bases from J, with 15 bases between. The CDR3 length is 14 residues. In DNA, the CDR3 is TGTGCCAGCGGCCAAATTCGGGGGAACTATGGCTACACCTTC. Protein product: CASGQIRGNYGYTF.

This clonotype was seen repeatedly, ten times or more. The chain recombines TRBV7-2 with TRBJ1-6; no clear D. CDR3 length: 16 residues. V was shortened by 2 bases and J by 7 bases, with 15 bases between the two germline ends. CDR1 is SGHTA, CDR2 FQGNSA, per germline. The CDR3 is CASSLQPGPLNSPLHF. CDR3 nucleotides: TGTGCCAGCAGCTTACAACCAGGACCGCTGAATTCACCCCTCCACTTT.

This chain links TRBV7-2 with TRBJ2-1; no reliable D call. The V and J ends lost 7 bases and 2 bases respectively, with 12 bases between them. Germline CDR1 reads SGHTA; CDR2 reads FQGNSA. The CDR3 has 14 residues. The CDR3 loop reads CASTIGPPYNEQFF. The CDR3 DNA reads TGTGCCAGCACTATTGGGCCTCCCTACAATGAGCAGTTCTTC.

This clonotype has a single count. This rearrangement joins TRBV28 to TRBJ2-7, with D possibly TRBD1 on 6 matching bases. CDR1 and CDR2 from the germline V gene are MDHEN and SYDVKM. V was pared by 2 bases and J by 3 bases, with 8 bases between. CDR3 length equals 13 residues. This CDR3 is CASSLQGSYEQYF. The CDR3 DNA follows: TGTGCCAGCAGTTTACAGGGGAGCTACGAGCAGTACTTC.

This clonotype showed up many times. The chain joins TRBV7-9 to TRBJ1-4; tentatively, D is TRBD1 (6 bases). Germline CDR1 reads SEHNR; CDR2 reads FQNEAQ (reference sequence). V gave up 7 bases and J gave up 0 bases, with 18 bases separating them. This CDR3 has 17 residues. The CDR3 reads CASTEIGQLATNEKLFF. CDR3 DNA sequence: TGTGCCAGCACCGAGATAGGACAGCTTGCAACTAATGAAAAACTGTTTTTT.

This clonotype was counted many times. The rearrangement uses TRBV20-1 and TRBJ2-1; maybe TRBD2 (6 bases). V was pared by 6 bases and J by 0 bases, with 18 bases between. CDR1 and CDR2 (germline): DFQATT, SNEGSKA (reference sequence). This CDR3 has 16 amino acids. CDR3 in DNA: TGCAGTGCACCCCTTCTTGGAGGGAGCTCCTACAATGAGCAGTTCTTC. It translates to CSAPLLGGSSYNEQFF.

This clonotype was observed once. J is TRBJ2-1 and V is TRBV7-9, with 7 bases fitting TRBD2. Losses at the gene ends were 1 base for V and 7 bases for J; bases not matched to a gene: 4. The CDR3 extends over 14 amino acids. Germline values: CDR1 SEHNR, CDR2 FQNEAQ (reference sequence). The CDR3 nucleotides read TGTGCCAGCAGCTTAGACGGGGGGAGGAATGAGCAGTTCTTC. It translates to CASSLDGGRNEQFF.

By frequency in the sample, this clonotype is medium-sized. The rearrangement uses TRBV12-3 or TRBV12-4 and TRBJ2-1; 7 nucleotides agree with TRBD2. Trimming took 5 bases from V and 4 from J; bases not matched to a gene: 14. The CDR3 totals 17 residues. The DNA of the CDR3 is TGTGCCAGCAGTGGGGCTAGGAGCGGGGATTCTTACAATGAGCAGTTCTTC. Its protein is CASSGARSGDSYNEQFF.

This clonotype was seen repeatedly, ten times or more. The genes are TRBV3-1 and TRBJ1-2; D perhaps matches TRBD1 (5 bases). Looked up from germline, CDR1 is LGHDT and CDR2 is YNNKEL (reference sequence). Deletions cut 0 bases from V and 2 bases from J, with 16 bases between. The CDR3 is 17 amino acids. The CDR3 DNA follows: TGTGCCAGCAGCCAAGATCTGGGGCAGGGTGGAAACTATGGCTACACCTTC. As protein: CASSQDLGQGGNYGYTF.